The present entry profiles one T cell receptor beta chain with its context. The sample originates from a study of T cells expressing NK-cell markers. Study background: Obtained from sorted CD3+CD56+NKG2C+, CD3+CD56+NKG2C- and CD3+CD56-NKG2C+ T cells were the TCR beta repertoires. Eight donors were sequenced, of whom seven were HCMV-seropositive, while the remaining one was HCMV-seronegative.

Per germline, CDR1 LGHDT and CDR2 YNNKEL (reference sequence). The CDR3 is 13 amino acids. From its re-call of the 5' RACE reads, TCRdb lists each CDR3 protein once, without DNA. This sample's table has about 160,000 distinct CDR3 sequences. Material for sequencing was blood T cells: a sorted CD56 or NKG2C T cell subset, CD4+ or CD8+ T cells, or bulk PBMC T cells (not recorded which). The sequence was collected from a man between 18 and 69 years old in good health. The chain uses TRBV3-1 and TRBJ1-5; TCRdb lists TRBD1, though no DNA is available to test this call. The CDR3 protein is CASSQELSQPQHF.